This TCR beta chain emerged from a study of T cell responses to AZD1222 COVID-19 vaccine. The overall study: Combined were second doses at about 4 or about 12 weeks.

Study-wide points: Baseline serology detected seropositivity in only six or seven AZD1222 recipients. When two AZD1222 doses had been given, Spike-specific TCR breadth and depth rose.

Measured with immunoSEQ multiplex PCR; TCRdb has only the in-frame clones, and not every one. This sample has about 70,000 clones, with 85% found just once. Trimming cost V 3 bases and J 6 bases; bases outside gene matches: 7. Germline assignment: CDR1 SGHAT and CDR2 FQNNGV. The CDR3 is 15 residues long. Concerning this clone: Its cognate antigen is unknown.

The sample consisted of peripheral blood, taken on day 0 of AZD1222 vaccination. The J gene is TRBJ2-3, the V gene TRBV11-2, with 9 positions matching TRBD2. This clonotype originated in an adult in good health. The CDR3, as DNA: TGTGCCAGCAGCTTTGCGGGGGGGCCTCCGGATACGCAGTATTTT. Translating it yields CASSFAGGPPDTQYF.